The next 14 T cell receptor beta chains were all read from a single sample in a study of T cell repertoires in cytomegalovirus infection. TCRdb reprocessed the reads with MiXCR, giving one entry per CDR3 protein. This sample carries fewer than 550,000 distinct CDR3 sequences, around 11% of them seen once, and the ten largest clones take roughly a tenth. The sample was PBMCs. These receptors were taken from a human donor in good health (CMV status not recorded). Some clones in this sample may be carry-over from other donors' samples.

This clonotype was seen ten or more times. The V call is TRBV18, the J call TRBJ1-1, with TRBD1 as a possible D gene (5 bases). The CDR3 extends over 13 amino acids. Germline V gene data show CDR1 as KGHSH and CDR2 as LQKENI. CDR3: CASSRGMNTEAFF. CDR3 DNA: TGTGCTAGCAGCCGGGGGATGAACACTGAAGCTTTCTTT.

The chain links TRBV12-3 or TRBV12-4 to TRBJ1-2; D uncertain. With 4 bases removed from V and 1 base from J, the gap between germline ends came to 7 bases. CDR3 length: 13 residues. In DNA form, the CDR3 reads TGTGCCAGCAGTTCAGACGTTAACTATGGCTACACCTTC. It is translated as CASSSDVNYGYTF.

There are many counts of this clonotype. The V and J genes are TRBV7-2 and TRBJ2-5; TRBD1 might be the D (7 bases). Trimming removed 5 bases from V and 5 bases from J, with 12 bases in between. The CDR3 has 13 amino acids. Germline CDR1 is SGHTA and CDR2 is FQGNSA. CDR3 coding DNA: TGTGCCAGCAGCGCTTCAGGGGGGGAGACCCAGTACTTC. Translation gives CASSASGGETQYF.

The sample holds many counts of this clonotype. This chain links TRBV20-1 with TRBJ2-7; 11 bases map to TRBD2. V was pared by 6 bases and J by 5 bases, with 9 bases of the junction left unmatched. The CDR3 runs to 14 residues. Germline assignment: CDR1 DFQATT and CDR2 SNEGSKA (reference sequence). CDR3: CSAINSGGANEQYF. The CDR3 nucleotides read TGCAGTGCCATCAATAGCGGGGGGGCGAACGAGCAGTACTTC.

The chain carries TRBV6-5 and TRBJ1-1; D remains ambiguous. The CDR3 covers 14 residues. Germline-derived CDR1 and CDR2 are MNHEY and SVGAGI. V lost 0 bases, J lost 3 bases, and 8 bases lay in between. The CDR3 spells CASSYSRRYTEAFF. The DNA of the CDR3 is TGTGCCAGCAGTTACTCCCGCAGGTACACTGAAGCTTTCTTT.

V and J are TRBV11-2 and TRBJ2-7, with 7 bases lining up with TRBD1. Trimming removed 5 bases from V and 0 bases from J; junction bases left unmatched: 10. The CDR3 is made up of 16 amino acids. CDR1 and CDR2 (germline): SGHAT, FQNNGV. In DNA, the CDR3 is TGTGCCAGCAGCACGAGACCGGGACAGCCCTCCTACGAGCAGTACTTC. Protein: CASSTRPGQPSYEQYF.

This clonotype was recorded at least ten times. This sequence joins TRBV12-3 or TRBV12-4 and TRBJ1-5; 7 bases map to TRBD1. The CDR3 sequence is 15 residues long. The V gene end was trimmed by 2 bases and the J gene end by 2 bases; junction bases not matched to a gene: 3. The CDR3 loop reads CASSLRGQGNQPQHF. CDR3 nucleotides: TGTGCCAGCAGTTTAAGGGGGCAAGGCAATCAGCCCCAGCATTTT.

Ten or more counts support this clonotype. V is TRBV7-9 and J is TRBJ2-2; 7 bases are shared with TRBD1. Germline trimming cut 5 bases from V and 1 base from J; bases unmatched to any gene: 16. The CDR3 length is 19 residues. Germline values: CDR1 SEHNR, CDR2 FQNEAQ (reference sequence). The CDR3: CASSLPKGAGAENTGELFF. CDR3 DNA: TGTGCCAGCAGCCTCCCCAAGGGGGCAGGGGCTGAGAACACCGGGGAGCTGTTTTTT.

This chain joins TRBV2 and TRBJ1-4, with D unresolved. The CDR3 totals 11 residues. V dropped 7 bases and J dropped 10 bases, with 10 bases sitting between them. Germline V gene data show CDR1 as SNHLY and CDR2 as FYNNEI. CDR3 in DNA: TGTGCCAGCACCCAGGACTCAAAACTGTTTTTT. Translated, it gives CASTQDSKLFF.

This clonotype was detected many times. The rearrangement joins TRBV12-3 or TRBV12-4 to TRBJ2-3, with unresolved D. V dropped 6 bases and J dropped 3 bases, with 7 bases sitting between them. The CDR3 covers 12 residues. The CDR3, as DNA: TGTGCCAGCAGCCCCACAACAGATACGCAGTATTTT. Amino acid sequence: CASSPTTDTQYF.

The V gene is TRBV3-1, the J gene TRBJ1-1; a possible D gene is TRBD1 (5 bases). The CDR3 runs 13 residues. Trimming left V 6 bases short and J 6 bases short, with 14 bases between. Germline CDR1 LGHDT, CDR2 YNNKEL (reference sequence). CDR3 in amino acids: CASSKIQGAEAFF. CDR3 nucleotide sequence: TGTGCCAGCAGTAAAATCCAGGGAGCTGAAGCTTTCTTT.

This chain connects TRBV10-3 to TRBJ2-1, with D possibly being TRBD1 or TRBD2 (6 bases each). With 6 bases removed from V and 5 bases from J, the gap between germline ends came to 23 bases. In germline, CDR1 is ENHRY, CDR2 SYGVKD. The CDR3 loop spans 17 amino acids. CDR3 nucleotides: TGTGCCATCAGCCCAGCCGCGGGACAAGGTACTAACAATGAGCAGTTCTTC. It codes for CAISPAAGQGTNNEQFF.

This clonotype came up many times. The chain couples TRBV12-3 or TRBV12-4 to TRBJ2-7; 7 positions match TRBD2. Trimming removed 6 bases from V and 1 base from J; junction bases left unmatched: 6. CDR3 length equals 14 residues. The CDR3 protein is CASSFGGGSYEQYF. CDR3 DNA: TGTGCCAGCAGCTTTGGGGGGGGTTCCTACGAGCAGTACTTC.

This clonotype was seen only a few times. V is TRBV5-5 and J is TRBJ2-1, with TRBD1 matching over 7 bases. J was trimmed by 9 bases and V by 4 bases; bases with no gene match: 10. The germline CDR1 and CDR2 sequences are SGHKS and YYEKEE (reference sequence). CDR3 length: 14 amino acids. The CDR3 DNA is TGTGCCAGCAGCCCCCCGACAGGGAAGGGTGAGCAGTTCTTC. Its translation is CASSPPTGKGEQFF.